Listed below are T cell receptor beta chains from one sample, sequenced in a study of OX40 agonist ivuxolimab in advanced cancers. Method: immunoSEQ multiplex PCR; TCRdb's copy keeps in-frame clones and lacks some. The data contain roughly 100,000 clones, 75% to 90% of them singletons. The sequencing used CD4+ or CD8+ T cells sorted from blood, collected in a trial of the OX40 agonist ivuxolimab. These receptors all come from an adult with an advanced solid tumor such as melanoma, head and neck, liver or kidney cancer. Both conserved end residues are trimmed from each CDR3. The order of the fields is V gene, J gene, clone size, D gene, CDR3 protein. A D gene is named only where the DNA matches it firmly. Expanded clones are given a class, and other clones once, few, many or no size at all.

TRBV19	TRBJ1-6	.	.	ASSLRQGSYNSPLH
TRBV6-1	TRBJ1-2	.	TRBD1	ASSRQGIYGYT
TRBV7-9	TRBJ2-1	.	TRBD2	ASSGHGTSGREYNEQF
TRBV6-5	TRBJ2-7	.	TRBD1	ASSYSTDRPTYEQY
TRBV11-3	TRBJ2-1	.	TRBD2	ASSLPGLAGYNEQF
TRBV5-1	TRBJ2-6	.	.	AGSGANVLT
TRBV7-9	.	.	TRBD1	ASSHNTGGGEQY
TRBV28	TRBJ1-2	.	TRBD1	ASSSSPGTGGYGYT
TRBV27	TRBJ1-1	.	TRBD1	ASSSTGGRNTEAF
TRBV2	TRBJ1-5	.	TRBD1	ASSREQGLGNQPQH
TRBV27	TRBJ1-4	.	TRBD1	ASSRSGGGREKLF
TRBV7-2	TRBJ2-2	.	TRBD1	ASSLATGGGGELF
TRBV7-3	TRBJ2-2	.	TRBD2	ASSLGGLAEYTGELF
TRBV9	TRBJ1-2	.	.	ASSVFSGINYGYT
TRBV4-1	TRBJ2-7	.	.	ASSQPTGKEAYEQY
TRBV5-4	TRBJ2-7	.	TRBD1	ASSSGQRMYEQY
TRBV5-5	TRBJ2-7	.	TRBD2	ASSFKGLAGILFSYEQY
TRBV6-4	TRBJ2-1	.	.	ASSASPSSYNEQF
TRBV30	TRBJ1-2	.	.	AWIGQANYGYT
TRBV2	TRBJ2-1	.	TRBD1	ASFVGQGDGEQF
TRBV6-5	TRBJ2-5	.	.	ASKTEFQETQY
TRBV19	TRBJ2-1	once	TRBD2	ASSIGGRAFTGEQF
TRBV11-3	TRBJ2-7	.	TRBD2	ASSLGGGLGPREDYEQY
TRBV7-8	TRBJ2-5	few	TRBD2	ASSLTSGSAETQY
TRBV6-1	TRBJ2-2	.	.	ASSEAWTGELF
TRBV15	TRBJ2-1	.	.	ATSRDKGPLEQF
TRBV18	TRBJ1-2	.	TRBD1	ASFPGDRTYGYT
TRBV7-9	TRBJ2-2	.	.	ASRGAGVNTGELF
TRBV18	TRBJ1-6	.	.	ASSPRPGDSPLH
TRBV14	TRBJ2-3	.	TRBD1	ASSPWQGARTDTQY
TRBV9	TRBJ2-2	.	TRBD1	ASSPRTGFTGELF
TRBV27	TRBJ2-2	.	.	ASSFLARNTGELF
TRBV7-9	TRBJ2-7	.	.	ASSPPKRAYEQY
TRBV10-3	TRBJ1-2	.	.	AISDINYGYT
TRBV2	TRBJ2-2	.	TRBD1	ASRAGQGQGTGELF
TRBV9	TRBJ2-1	.	TRBD2	ASSALSGMPNEQF
TRBV28	TRBJ1-1	.	TRBD1	ASRMTGGARLNTEAF
TRBV2	TRBJ1-6	once	.	ASSERRLSNSPLH
TRBV11-3	TRBJ2-3	.	.	ASSLGNTQY
TRBV28	TRBJ2-1	.	.	ASSLPEGGSDEQF
TRBV6-5	TRBJ1-5	.	.	ASSYSPRTRPQH
TRBV19	TRBJ2-2	.	.	ASRAGELF
TRBV6-6	TRBJ1-5	.	TRBD1	ASSYLGQGDMPQH
TRBV27	TRBJ1-5	.	.	ASSGTASIQPQH
TRBV11-1	TRBJ1-1	.	TRBD1	ASSPTTGETEAF
TRBV13	TRBJ2-7	.	.	ASSPGTANYEQY
TRBV13	TRBJ2-7	.	.	ASSSNLYYEQY
TRBV11-2	TRBJ2-1	.	TRBD2	ASSLLGGQGEQF
TRBV7-3	TRBJ2-7	.	TRBD1	ASSLELGQGAYEQY
TRBV29-1	TRBJ1-1	.	.	SVVQGGTEAF
TRBV19	TRBJ2-7	once	TRBD1	ASSIGLQGYYEQY
TRBV2	TRBJ1-1	.	.	ASHPRVANTEAF
TRBV18	TRBJ2-3	once	TRBD2	ASSPASGSRPDTQY